One and the same sample provided the 17 T cell receptor beta chains below, sequenced in a study of monozygotic twins with inflammatory bowel disease. Reanalyzing the 5' RACE reads, TCRdb keeps one entry per CDR3 protein, without DNA. This sample lists fewer than 350,000 distinct CDR3 sequences; its ten largest clones have around 2%. The material sequenced was blood. These receptors were collected from a human donor with ulcerative colitis or Crohn's disease, or a healthy co-twin of an affected twin (not recorded which).

The chain employs TRBV20-1 and TRBJ2-3. In germline, CDR1 is DFQATT, CDR2 SNEGSKA (reference sequence). CDR3 length: 11 residues. This CDR3 reads CSASGADTQYF.

J is TRBJ1-1 and V is TRBV12-3 or TRBV12-4; the D gene TCRdb calls, TRBD1, cannot be checked with no DNA. The CDR3 contains 15 residues. CDR3 sequence: CASNFADRPNTEAFF.

The chain joins TRBV27 to TRBJ1-5. The germline CDR1 and CDR2 sequences are MNHEY and SMNVEV (reference sequence). The CDR3 has 13 amino acids. Here the CDR3 reads CASSLERPQPQHF.

This chain joins TRBV18 and TRBJ1-1. CDR3 length equals 14 residues. Germline V gives CDR1 KGHSH, CDR2 LQKENI. CDR3 sequence: CASSPTGWDTEAFF.

V is TRBV2 and J is TRBJ2-7; lacking DNA, the TRBD2 call made by TCRdb goes unchecked. Per the germline V gene, CDR1 is SNHLY and CDR2 is FYNNEI. CDR3 length: 14 amino acids. CDR3 in amino acids: CASSEASGSYEQYF.

The V and J genes are TRBV27 and TRBJ2-2; TCRdb calls TRBD1, which cannot be checked without DNA. The germline gives CDR1 MNHEY, CDR2 SMNVEV (reference sequence). The CDR3 sequence is 15 residues long. CDR3 sequence: CASSLWDSSTGELFF.

This rearrangement joins TRBV4-1 to TRBJ2-7; the D gene TCRdb calls, TRBD2, cannot be checked with no DNA. Germline CDR1 and CDR2: MGHRA and YSYEKL. CDR3 length equals 15 residues. CDR3 region: CASSQDLDEGSEQYF.

The CDR3 spells CASSFYGKDTDTQYF. The chain is built from TRBV27 and TRBJ2-3; there is no DNA to check the TCRdb D call of TRBD2. Germline CDR1 reads MNHEY; CDR2 reads SMNVEV (reference sequence). This CDR3 region has 15 residues.

The chain has TRBV6-2 or TRBV6-3 and TRBJ2-5. The CDR3 extends over 16 amino acids. The germline V gene has CDR1 MNHEY and CDR2 SVGEGT. CDR3 sequence reads: CASSYLLNGEQETQYF.

The V and J genes are TRBV12-3 or TRBV12-4 and TRBJ1-6. The CDR3 is 14 amino acids. CDR3 sequence reads: CASRFGSYNSPLHF.

V is TRBV20-1 and J is TRBJ1-1. The CDR3 is made up of 15 amino acids. CDR1 and CDR2 (germline): DFQATT, SNEGSKA (reference sequence). The CDR3 loop is CSAILFSPMNTEAFF.

The V call is TRBV29-1, the J call TRBJ2-6; absent DNA, TCRdb's TRBD1 call cannot be checked. The length of the CDR3 is 14 residues. Germline CDR1 and CDR2: SQVTM and ANQGSEA. The CDR3 sequence: CSVGTGTGANVLTF.

This chain links TRBV20-1 with TRBJ2-1; the D call of TRBD1 rests on TCRdb alone, since no DNA is present to check it. Per the germline V gene, CDR1 is DFQATT and CDR2 is SNEGSKA (reference sequence). The length of the CDR3 is 14 residues. The CDR3: CSASEDRGYNEQFF.

This sequence joins TRBV20-1 and TRBJ2-7; the D gene TCRdb calls, TRBD1, cannot be checked with no DNA. Germline CDR1 reads DFQATT; CDR2 reads SNEGSKA (reference sequence). CDR3 length: 13 residues. The CDR3: CSATGQLTYEQYF.

The J gene is TRBJ1-1, the V gene TRBV4-1; as DNA is missing, the TRBD1 call by TCRdb cannot be tested. The length of the CDR3 is 15 residues. Germline CDR1 is MGHRA and CDR2 is YSYEKL. This chain's CDR3 is CASSSPGTKNTEAFF.

The chain couples TRBV28 to TRBJ1-1. Looked up from germline, CDR1 is MDHEN and CDR2 is SYDVKM. This CDR3 region has 14 residues. The CDR3 sequence: CASSSVNRNTEAFF.

The genes are TRBV6-1 and TRBJ1-2. This CDR3 contains 15 residues. Germline assignment: CDR1 MNHNS and CDR2 SASEGT. The CDR3: CASRRTGPSGHGYTF.